The table lists the clone carrying this T cell receptor (beta chain) with many counts. No antigen is known for it. Sample-barcoded 5' priming and a J-beta primer mix drove a second PCR of roughly 7 to 11 cycles. Each cDNA molecule carried a tag from a template-switch adaptor that contained 12 random nucleotides. Each CDR3 protein gets one entry after TCRdb re-called the 5' RACE reads with MiXCR. The sample carries under 950,000 distinct CDR3 sequences, 22% recorded once. The sample comes from a study of blood T cells in healthy people across ages. Findings and caveats of the study: Roughly linear age-related decline in beta diversity appeared, significant by age approximately 43.

There were at least 6 micrograms of total RNA extracted from every sample. The material sequenced was blood. The TCR sequence derives from a man between 65 and 80 years old in good health.

CDR3 loop: CASSWGGQADTEAFF. The DNA for the CDR3 is TGTGCCAGCAGCTGGGGGGGACAGGCGGACACTGAAGCTTTCTTT. The gene calls are TRBV13 and TRBJ1-1, with TRBD1 identical over 8 bases. V lost 4 bases, J lost 3 bases, and 7 bases stayed unmatched. Germline V gene sequence: CDR1 PRHDT, CDR2 FYEKMQ (reference sequence). The CDR3 contains 15 residues.